This T cell receptor beta chain was sequenced for a study of early T cells in non-severe SARS-CoV-2 infection. In TCRdb, the 5' RACE reads were re-called with MiXCR into one record per CDR3 protein. The profile shows over 95,000 distinct CDR3 sequences, about 15% of them singletons. The sequenced sample was whole blood. The TCR sequence derives from an adult who was a healthcare worker with PCR-confirmed SARS-CoV-2 infection or an uninfected control (not recorded which).

This CDR3 reads CASSQSAVGSTEAFF. The CDR3 region has the DNA TGTGCCAGCTCACAGTCGGCAGTTGGGAGCACTGAAGCTTTCTTT. The rearrangement links TRBV18 to TRBJ1-1; D remains ambiguous. CDR1 and CDR2 from the germline V gene are KGHSH and LQKENI. The CDR3 spans 15 residues. Trimming left V 4 bases short and J 4 bases short, with 16 bases between.